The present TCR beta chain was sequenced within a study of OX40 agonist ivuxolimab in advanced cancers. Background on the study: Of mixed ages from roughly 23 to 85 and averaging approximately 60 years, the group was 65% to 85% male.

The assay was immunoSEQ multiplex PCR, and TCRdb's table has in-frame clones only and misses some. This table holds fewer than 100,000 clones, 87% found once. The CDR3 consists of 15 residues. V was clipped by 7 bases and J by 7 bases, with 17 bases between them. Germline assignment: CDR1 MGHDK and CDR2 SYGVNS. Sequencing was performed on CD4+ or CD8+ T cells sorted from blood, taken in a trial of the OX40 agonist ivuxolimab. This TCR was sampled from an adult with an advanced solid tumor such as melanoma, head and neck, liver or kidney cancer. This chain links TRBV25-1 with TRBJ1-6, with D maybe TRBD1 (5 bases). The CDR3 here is CASTESRVTNSPLHF. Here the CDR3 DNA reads TGTGCCAGCACTGAGAGCAGGGTCACCAATTCACCCCTCCACTTT.